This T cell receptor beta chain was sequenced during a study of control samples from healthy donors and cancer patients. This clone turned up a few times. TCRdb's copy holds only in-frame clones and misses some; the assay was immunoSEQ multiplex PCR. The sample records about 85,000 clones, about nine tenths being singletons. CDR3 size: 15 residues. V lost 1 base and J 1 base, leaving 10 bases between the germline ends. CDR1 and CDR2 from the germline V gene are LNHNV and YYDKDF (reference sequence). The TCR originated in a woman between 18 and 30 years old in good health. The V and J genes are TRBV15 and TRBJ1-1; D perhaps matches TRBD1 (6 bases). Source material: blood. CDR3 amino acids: CATSRGEGGNTEAFF. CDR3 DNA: TGTGCCACCAGCAGAGGGGAAGGGGGGAACACTGAAGCTTTCTTT.